Listed here are 32 T cell receptor beta chains from one sample, sequenced in a study of technical replicates of blood from a handful of donors. The assay was immunoSEQ multiplex PCR, and TCRdb's table has in-frame clones only and misses some. The repertoire has about 75,000 clones, around 93% of them found once; the top ten carry over 0.35%. Input material: T cells isolated from PBMCs. The receptors were gathered from a human donor in good health.

The chain combines TRBV10-3 with TRBJ2-1; maybe TRBD1 (6 bases). This CDR3 has 12 residues. Germline V gene sequence: CDR1 ENHRY, CDR2 SYGVKD. Trimming removed 10 bases from V and 5 bases from J, with 12 bases in between. CDR3 nucleotide sequence: TGTGCCACGCTCACAGGGCACAATGAGCAGTTCTTC. It codes for CATLTGHNEQFF.

The rearrangement uses TRBV27 and TRBJ2-7; 8 bases fit TRBD2. Germline-derived CDR1 and CDR2 are MNHEY and SMNVEV (reference sequence). V shed 6 bases, J shed 1 base, and the junction held 11 bases outside the gene matches. This CDR3 has 16 amino acids. The CDR3 sequence is CASSLRGLADSYEQYF. CDR3 nucleotide sequence: TGTGCCAGCAGCCTTAGAGGACTAGCAGATTCCTACGAGCAGTACTTC.

The chain recombines TRBV7-9 with TRBJ2-2; maybe TRBD2 (6 bases). Germline CDR1 SEHNR, CDR2 FQNEAQ (reference sequence). CDR3 length: 12 amino acids. The V gene lost 9 bases and the J gene lost 5 bases, with 10 bases spanning the gap. The CDR3 reads CARGGGTGELFF. The CDR3 region has the DNA TGTGCCAGGGGAGGAGGAACCGGGGAGCTGTTTTTT.

The chain recombines TRBV5-4 with TRBJ1-2, with 7 bases aligning to TRBD1. V trimming: 4 bases; J trimming: 6 bases; junction bases outside the gene matches: 9. CDR1 is SGHNT and CDR2 is YYREEE in the germline V gene (reference sequence). The CDR3 loop spans 14 amino acids. The CDR3 DNA reads TGTGCCAGCAGCCTCAATGACAGGGTGAATGGCTACACCTTC. It codes for CASSLNDRVNGYTF.

The chain is built from TRBV15 and TRBJ2-7, with a tentative D call TRBD1 (5 bases). The CDR3 runs 13 residues. With 1 base removed from V and 4 bases from J, the gap between germline ends came to 8 bases. The germline CDR1 and CDR2 sequences are LNHNV and YYDKDF (reference sequence). The CDR3 DNA reads TGTGCCACCAGCAGAGGACAGCTATACGAGCAGTACTTC. Amino acid sequence: CATSRGQLYEQYF.

The chain is built from TRBV19 and TRBJ2-7, with D possibly matching TRBD1 (5 bases). The CDR3 contains 16 residues. With 2 bases removed from V and 1 base from J, the gap between germline ends came to 15 bases. Germline V lookup: CDR1 LNHDA, CDR2 SQIVND (reference sequence). The CDR3 spells CASSIIFSRQSYEQYF. The DNA for the CDR3 is TGTGCCAGTAGTATAATTTTCTCGCGACAGTCCTACGAGCAGTACTTC.

This rearrangement joins TRBV5-5 to TRBJ1-1, with D hard to call. This CDR3 comprises 11 residues. Deletions cut 1 base from V and 7 bases from J, with 5 bases between. CDR1 SGHKS and CDR2 YYEKEE come from the germline V gene (reference sequence). The CDR3 protein is CASSLLGEAFF. The DNA of the CDR3 is TGTGCCAGCAGCTTGCTCGGTGAAGCTTTCTTT.

The genes are TRBV25-1 and TRBJ2-7; D possibly corresponds to TRBD2 (6 bases). The CDR3 covers 16 residues. V lost 2 bases and J lost 1, with 15 bases in between. Germline assignment: CDR1 MGHDK and CDR2 SYGVNS. The CDR3 bases are TGTGCCAGCAGTGAAGGTGGGCGACTAGGGTCCTACGAGCAGTACTTC. Protein: CASSEGGRLGSYEQYF.

This chain connects TRBV29-1 to TRBJ1-2; TRBD1 agrees at 7 bases. This CDR3 is 13 amino acids long. In germline, CDR1 is SQVTM, CDR2 ANQGSEA. V lost 6 bases to trimming and J lost 3 bases; unmatched junction nucleotides: 7. The CDR3 sequence: CSVDREEDYGYTF. CDR3 in DNA: TGCAGCGTCGACAGGGAGGAGGACTATGGCTACACCTTC.

This clone was counted a single time. J is TRBJ2-5 and V is TRBV5-1; weak D call: TRBD1 (6 bases). The germline V gene encodes CDR1 SGHRS and CDR2 YFSETQ. Trimming took 6 bases from V and 5 from J, leaving 17 bases between them. The CDR3 runs to 14 residues. This CDR3 is CASTKTSGEETQYF. The CDR3 region has the DNA TGCGCCAGCACCAAGACCTCAGGGGAGGAGACCCAGTACTTC.

This clone has only a few counts. The rearrangement uses TRBV30 and TRBJ1-2; 10 bases are a match to TRBD1. The CDR3 has 11 residues. Germline loops: CDR1 GTSNPN, CDR2 SVGIG (reference sequence). V was pared by 5 bases and J by 8 bases, with 2 bases of the junction left unmatched. This CDR3 is CAWGQGDGYTF. In nucleotides, the CDR3 is TGTGCCTGGGGACAGGGGGACGGCTACACCTTC.

This clone was detected once. As DNA, the CDR3 is TGCGCCAGCAGCCTGGGGACTAGCGGGAGGGCCCGATTGGCCGGGGAGCTGTTTTTT. Its protein is CASSLGTSGRARLAGELFF. The chain recombines TRBV5-1 with TRBJ2-2; 16 bases are shared with TRBD2. Trimming at V came to 4 bases and at J to 6 bases, leaving 12 bases not matched to a gene. From germline, CDR1 is SGHRS and CDR2 YFSETQ. This CDR3 is 19 amino acids long.

V is TRBV5-1 and J is TRBJ2-7; 10 bases are shared with TRBD2. The CDR3 is 15 amino acids. V lost 5 bases and J lost 3; bases outside the gene matches: 8. The germline CDR1 and CDR2 sequences are SGHRS and YFSETQ. CDR3 coding DNA: TGCGCCAGCAGACAAGGACTAGCGGAGATCTACGAGCAGTACTTC. It yields the protein CASRQGLAEIYEQYF.

The V gene is TRBV7-9, the J gene TRBJ2-3, with TRBD1 matching over 9 bases. With V trimmed by 2 bases and J by 3 bases, 6 bases remained unmatched. The CDR3 contains 16 residues. Germline loops: CDR1 SEHNR, CDR2 FQNEAQ (reference sequence). Here the CDR3 DNA reads TGTGCCAGCAGCTTAACAGGGGGCGCCTATACAGATACGCAGTATTTT. Amino acids: CASSLTGGAYTDTQYF.

This chain links TRBV27 with TRBJ2-6, with TRBD2 as a possible D gene (5 bases). The CDR3 totals 16 residues. Trimming pared 3 bases from V and 4 bases from J, leaving 13 bases between. Germline CDR1 is MNHEY and CDR2 is SMNVEV (reference sequence). The CDR3 coding sequence is TGTGCCAGCAGTTTCGTTAGAGGGTCCGGGGCCAACGTCCTGACTTTC. Protein product: CASSFVRGSGANVLTF.

The count of this clone is one. The chain recombines TRBV2 with TRBJ1-2; 7 bases map to TRBD1. V shed 9 bases and J 6 bases; nucleotides not matched to a gene: 1. CDR1 and CDR2 (germline): SNHLY, FYNNEI. The CDR3 length is 10 residues. The CDR3 is CARTGHGYTF. The CDR3, as DNA: TGTGCCAGGACAGGGCATGGCTACACCTTC.

V is TRBV19 and J is TRBJ1-5; D call uncertain. V lost 3 bases, J lost 0 bases, and 9 bases lay in between. There are 15 residues in the CDR3. Germline CDR1 LNHDA, CDR2 SQIVND (reference sequence). The CDR3 DNA is TGTGCCAGTAGTATGTCCCTCCTTAGCAATCAGCCCCAGCATTTT. This codes for CASSMSLLSNQPQHF.

This chain uses TRBV10-3 with TRBJ1-2; 7 nucleotides line up with TRBD1. This CDR3 is 13 amino acids long. Unmatched junction bases numbered 2, after V lost 1 base and J lost 6 bases. Per germline, CDR1 ENHRY and CDR2 SYGVKD. The CDR3 region is CAISEFTGDGYTF. CDR3 DNA sequence: TGTGCCATCAGTGAGTTCACAGGGGATGGCTACACCTTC.

This chain joins TRBV6-5 and TRBJ1-5, with TRBD1 matching 8 bases. The CDR3 is made up of 15 amino acids. Per the germline V gene, CDR1 is MNHEY and CDR2 is SVGAGI. V lost 6 bases and J lost 3; bases outside the gene matches: 7. The CDR3 DNA reads TGTGCCAGCAGCATTGACAGGGGTTTCAATCAGCCCCAGCATTTT. Its translation: CASSIDRGFNQPQHF.

This chain links TRBV6-5 with TRBJ2-3; D gene unclear. From germline, CDR1 is MNHEY and CDR2 SVGAGI. This CDR3 is 15 amino acids long. The germline V and J ends were trimmed by 0 bases and 4 bases, with 11 bases remaining between them. CDR3 residues: CASSYSGANSDTQYF. CDR3 bases: TGTGCCAGCAGTTACTCCGGAGCGAACTCAGATACGCAGTATTTT.

This chain connects TRBV9 to TRBJ2-7; 8 nucleotides agree with TRBD2. V lost 0 bases and J lost 4; bases outside the gene matches: 15. The germline CDR1 and CDR2 sequences are SGDLS and YYNGEE. This CDR3 is 18 amino acids long. CDR3 residues: CASSVGGLVGDGGYEQYF. The DNA of the CDR3 is TGTGCCAGCAGCGTAGGGGGACTAGTAGGGGATGGGGGGTACGAGCAGTACTTC.

CDR3 sequence (DNA): TGTGCCAGCAGCTTGGGGGGTCAGGGGGCAGGAGAGACCCAGTACTTC. It specifies CASSLGGQGAGETQYF. The rearrangement links TRBV5-4 to TRBJ2-5; 8 nucleotides line up with TRBD1. The CDR3 is 16 amino acids. Germline CDR1 SGHNT, CDR2 YYREEE (reference sequence). Unmatched junction bases numbered 8, after V lost 0 bases and J lost 4 bases.

This chain connects TRBV5-1 to TRBJ2-2; 8 bases map to TRBD2. Looked up from germline, CDR1 is SGHRS and CDR2 is YFSETQ. V lost 2 bases, J lost 3 bases, and 0 bases stayed unmatched. The CDR3 is 14 residues long. The CDR3 is CASSFSGDTGELFF. CDR3 nucleotide sequence: TGCGCCAGCAGCTTTAGCGGGGACACCGGGGAGCTGTTTTTT.

The rearrangement uses TRBV19 and TRBJ2-1; a possible D gene is TRBD2 (6 bases). The CDR3 contains 17 residues. Trimming took off 5 bases at V and 2 bases at J, with 19 bases between the two ends. The germline V gene encodes CDR1 LNHDA and CDR2 SQIVND (reference sequence). CDR3 DNA: TGTGCCAGTAGTGCAGGACATCCGGGACTCACCTACAATGAGCAGTTCTTC. Translated, it gives CASSAGHPGLTYNEQFF. Drawing the rest from reference TRBV19 and TRBJ2-1, the complete variable domain is DGGITQSPKYLFRKEGQNVTLSCEQNLNHDAMYWYRQDPGQGLRLIYYSQIVNDFQKGDIAEGYSVSREKKESFPLTVTSAQKNPTAFYLCASSAGHPGLTYNEQFFGPGTRLTVL.

This clone was seen just once. The V gene is TRBV19, the J gene TRBJ2-6; perhaps TRBD2 as D (6 bases). The CDR3 spans 16 residues. The germline gives CDR1 LNHDA, CDR2 SQIVND (reference sequence). Trimming removed 7 bases at V and 1 base at J, with 14 bases between. CDR3 amino acids: CASNLSRGSGANVLTF. The CDR3 DNA is TGTGCCAGTAATCTCAGTCGGGGGTCTGGGGCCAACGTCCTGACTTTC.

The rearrangement joins TRBV10-3 to TRBJ1-4; 7 bases are a match to TRBD1. V trimming: 5 bases; J trimming: 3 bases; junction bases outside the gene matches: 9. CDR1 ENHRY and CDR2 SYGVKD come from the germline V gene. The CDR3 extends over 16 amino acids. The CDR3 coding sequence is TGTGCCATCAGTCCGGGACAGCGAAGATCTAATGAAAAACTGTTTTTT. Its protein product is CAISPGQRRSNEKLFF.

This chain uses TRBV4-3 with TRBJ2-3; weak D call: TRBD2 (5 bases). The length of the CDR3 is 15 residues. Germline V CDR1 and CDR2: LGHNA, YSLEER. Between the trimmed V and J ends, which lost 1 base and 2 bases, there was a span of 10 bases. CDR3 sequence: CASSQARTATDTQYF. CDR3 DNA sequence: TGCGCCAGCAGCCAAGCAAGGACTGCCACAGATACGCAGTATTTT.

This chain uses TRBV30 with TRBJ2-3, with 9 bases aligning to TRBD1. The CDR3 length is 12 residues. Germline loops: CDR1 GTSNPN, CDR2 SVGIG (reference sequence). V lost 8 bases to trimming and J lost 0 bases; unmatched junction nucleotides: 0. CDR3 bases: TGTGCCGGGACAGGGAGCACAGATACGCAGTATTTT. Translated, it gives CAGTGSTDTQYF.

The chain couples TRBV7-6 to TRBJ2-5; no reliable D call. Germline V lookup: CDR1 SGHVS, CDR2 FNYEAQ. Between the trimmed V and J ends, which lost 5 bases and 5 bases, there was a span of 15 bases. This CDR3 has 14 amino acids. CDR3 in amino acids: CASSEILSAETQYF. CDR3 nucleotide sequence: TGTGCCAGCAGCGAGATCTTAAGCGCGGAGACCCAGTACTTC.

The chain recombines TRBV5-1 with TRBJ1-1; D uncertain. The CDR3 is 12 amino acids. V was trimmed by 0 bases and J by 7 bases, leaving 7 bases between them. Germline CDR1 reads SGHRS; CDR2 reads YFSETQ. The CDR3 DNA follows: TGCGCCAGCAGCTTGGTAATGAGTGAAGCTTTCTTT. Amino acid sequence: CASSLVMSEAFF.

The chain employs TRBV7-6 and TRBJ2-2, with D uncertain. Germline V lookup: CDR1 SGHVS, CDR2 FNYEAQ. This CDR3 contains 14 residues. Trimming took 5 bases from V and 0 from J, leaving 7 bases between them. This chain's CDR3 is CASSLIPNTGELFF. The CDR3 coding sequence is TGTGCCAGCAGCCTAATCCCGAACACCGGGGAGCTGTTTTTT.

By share, this clone ranks as medium-sized. The chain joins TRBV7-2 to TRBJ1-2; weak D call: TRBD1 (5 bases). Between the trimmed V and J ends, which lost 2 bases and 6 bases, there was a span of 10 bases. CDR1 SGHTA and CDR2 FQGNSA come from the germline V gene. The CDR3 has 13 amino acids. CDR3 amino acids: CASSLQGSDGYTF. CDR3 coding DNA: TGTGCCAGCAGCTTACAGGGATCGGATGGCTACACCTTC.